This T cell receptor beta chain was captured by sequencing in a study of blood T cell repertoires in COVID-19. Across the study: Samples of COVID-19 (acute and convalescent) were obtained from the United States, Italy and Spain. The cDNA or gDNA used as material had been derived from T cells, B-cell-depleted T cells, or PBMCs.

CDR1 is LNHDA and CDR2 is SQIVND in the germline V gene (reference sequence). Deletions cut 5 bases from V and 0 bases from J, with 14 bases between. The CDR3 is 16 residues long. This clone was observed once. Per the authors' pipeline: Reference gene primer amplification in the assay estimated nucleated cell counts. Assay used: immunoSEQ multiplex PCR; TCRdb lists only in-frame clones, some missing. V, J and clone size are those of that table, while D and trimming were read from the DNA. This table holds 180,000 or so clones, roughly 87% found once. The chain couples TRBV19 to TRBJ1-3; D not certain. The specimen sequenced was peripheral blood. The receptor's source is a woman aged 45-59 years with acute or convalescent COVID-19. The CDR3 bases are TGTGCCAGTAGTGGCGGCAGAGTTCCCTCTGGAAACACCATATATTTT. Translated, it gives CASSGGRVPSGNTIYF.